The clone carrying this TCR beta chain was counted a few times. Germline CDR1 reads SGHRS; CDR2 reads YFSETQ. The CDR3 spans 14 residues. V dropped 1 base and J dropped 4 bases, with 11 bases sitting between them. This sample was included in a study of T-cell memory formation after mild COVID-19. Study-level information: Largely, TCR clusters stayed within a single donor.

Using its own MiXCR run on the 5' RACE reads, TCRdb lists one record per CDR3 protein. The repertoire holds roughly 170,000 distinct CDR3 sequences, with about 18% as singletons. The material sequenced was PBMCs or a T cell subset sorted from them (not recorded which). The chain has TRBV5-1 and TRBJ2-5; D is ambiguous. The source is a young man who had mild COVID-19 (a few samples of this study predate the infection). Cell type and time point are not known. For the CDR3, the DNA is TGCGCCAGCAGCTTGACACAGCCTCCAGAGACCCAGTACTTC. The encoded protein is CASSLTQPPETQYF.